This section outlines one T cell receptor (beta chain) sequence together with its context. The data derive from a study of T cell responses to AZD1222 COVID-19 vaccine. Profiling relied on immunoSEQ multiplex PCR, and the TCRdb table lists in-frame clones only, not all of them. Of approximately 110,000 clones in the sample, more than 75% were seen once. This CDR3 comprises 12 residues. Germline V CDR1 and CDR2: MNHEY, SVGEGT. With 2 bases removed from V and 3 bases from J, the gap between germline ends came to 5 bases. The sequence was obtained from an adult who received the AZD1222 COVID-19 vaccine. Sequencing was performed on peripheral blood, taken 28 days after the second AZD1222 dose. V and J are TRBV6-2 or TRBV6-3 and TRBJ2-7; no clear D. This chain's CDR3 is CASSYPDYEQYF. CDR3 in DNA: TGTGCCAGCAGTTACCCAGACTACGAGCAGTACTTC.